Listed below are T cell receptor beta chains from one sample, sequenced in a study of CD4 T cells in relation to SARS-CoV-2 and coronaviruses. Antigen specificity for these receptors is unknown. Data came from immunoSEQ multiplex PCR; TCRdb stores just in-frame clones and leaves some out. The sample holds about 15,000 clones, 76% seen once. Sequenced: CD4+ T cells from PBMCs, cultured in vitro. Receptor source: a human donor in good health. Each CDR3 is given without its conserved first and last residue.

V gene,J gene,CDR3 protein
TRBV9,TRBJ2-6,ASTMTGGYQANVLT
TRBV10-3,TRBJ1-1,AISDVRNAEAF
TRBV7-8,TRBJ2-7,ASSLESGRYEQY
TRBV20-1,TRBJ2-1,SASQAGFSNEQF
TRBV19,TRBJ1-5,ASTTLQGGQPQH
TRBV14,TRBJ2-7,ASSHRTDSEQY
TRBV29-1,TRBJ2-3,SVEVQNPPGTQY
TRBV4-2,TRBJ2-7,ASSQGQGSIYEQY
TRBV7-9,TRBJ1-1,ASSLVATEAF
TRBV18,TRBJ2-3,ASSLIRTQSSTDTQY
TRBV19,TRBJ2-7,ASSIRGDEQY
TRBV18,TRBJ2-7,ASSPGTSGSYEQY
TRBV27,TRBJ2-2,ASSYDTGYTGELF
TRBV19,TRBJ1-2,ASSLAGQGLHLYGYT
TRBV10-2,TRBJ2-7,ASSESLVFSYEQY
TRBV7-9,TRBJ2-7,ASSLASRNSYEQY
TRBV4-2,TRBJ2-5,ASSQDRAPSSQETQY